This T cell receptor (beta chain) was profiled in a study of CD8+ T cells in alopecia areata. Whole-study findings and limits: While patients received tofacitinib, many expanded lesional clones remained present in scalp and blood.

RNA extraction was followed by reverse transcription into cDNA, which acted as the sequencing template. The table came from immunoSEQ multiplex PCR; TCRdb's copy has only in-frame clones and leaves some out. The sample has about 290,000 clones; 58% are singletons. This CDR3 comprises 15 residues. Looked up from germline, CDR1 is SEHNR and CDR2 is FQNEAQ (reference sequence). Between the trimmed V and J ends, which lost 5 bases and 3 bases, there was a span of 14 bases. A remark on this clone: Its target is not known.

Indicated treatment: oral pan-JAK inhibitor, 5-10 mg twice daily. This chain uses TRBV7-9 with TRBJ2-1, with D unresolved. The source is a human donor with alopecia areata. This specimen consisted of CD4+ T cells sorted from blood, obtained at week 24, from a patient treated with tofacitinib. CDR3 region: CASSLAGPLYNEQFF. For the CDR3, the DNA is TGTGCCAGCAGCCTCGCAGGACCCCTCTACAATGAGCAGTTCTTC.